The T cell receptor (beta chain) described here comes from a study of T cell changes during pregnancy in multiple sclerosis. CDR3 size: 14 residues. The germline V gene encodes CDR1 PRHDT and CDR2 FYEKMQ (reference sequence). Trimming at V came to 4 bases and at J to 4 bases, leaving 4 bases not matched to a gene. This table comes from immunoSEQ multiplex PCR, and its TCRdb copy is limited to in-frame clones, with some not included. This sample has fewer than 15,000 clones, with roughly 90% found just once. This specimen was CD8+ T cells from peripheral blood mononuclear cells, taken after pregnancy. The clonotype originates from a female donor in good health, enrolled as a control in a pregnancy study. The V call is TRBV13, the J call TRBJ2-7, with 10 bases matching TRBD2. As DNA, the CDR3 is TGTGCCAGCAGCTCAAGGACTAGCGGTTACGAGCAGTACTTC. Translating it yields CASSSRTSGYEQYF.